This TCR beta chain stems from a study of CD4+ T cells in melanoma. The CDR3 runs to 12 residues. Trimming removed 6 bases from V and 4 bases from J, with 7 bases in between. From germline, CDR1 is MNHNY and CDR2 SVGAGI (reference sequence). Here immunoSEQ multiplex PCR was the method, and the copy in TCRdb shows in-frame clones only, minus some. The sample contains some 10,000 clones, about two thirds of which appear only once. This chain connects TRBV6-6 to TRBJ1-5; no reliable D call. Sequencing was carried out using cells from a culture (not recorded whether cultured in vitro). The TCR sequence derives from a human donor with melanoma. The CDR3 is CASRDTNQPQHF. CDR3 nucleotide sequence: TGTGCCAGCAGAGACACAAATCAGCCCCAGCATTTT.